This is a list of T cell receptor beta chains from one sample in a study of blood T cell repertoires in COVID-19. Repertoires were generated with immunoSEQ multiplex PCR, while TCRdb's copy carries only in-frame clones and drops some. The profile covers 200,000 or so clones, with 65% to 85% appearing a single time and around 7.5% taken by the ten largest. Material: PBMCs or T cells enriched from blood (not recorded which). The receptors were gathered from a man in his forties who had recovered from COVID-19. The CDR3 runs from the conserved cysteine through the conserved F or W. D genes are given only for firm matches. Expanded clones get a size class; other rows say once, few or many, or leave the size out.

v_call	j_call	d_call	clone_size	cdr3_aa	cdr3_nt
TRBV5-1	TRBJ1-2	TRBD1	NA	CASSPDRGYGYTF	TGCGCCAGCAGTCCGGACAGGGGGTATGGCTACACCTTC
TRBV28	TRBJ1-1	NA	few	CASRPTAMNTEAFF	TGTGCCAGCAGACCGACAGCCATGAACACTGAAGCTTTCTTT
TRBV6-5	TRBJ2-1	NA	NA	CASGNRLTNEQFF	TGTGCCAGCGGTAACAGGTTAACTAATGAGCAGTTCTTC
TRBV4-1	TRBJ2-7	TRBD1	NA	CASSRGQGGAFTKQYF	TGCGCCAGCAGCCGGGGACAGGGAGGGGCCTTTACGAAGCAGTACTTC
TRBV28	TRBJ1-3	NA	NA	CASSPGHISGNTIYF	TGTGCCAGCAGTCCGGGACACATCTCTGGAAACACCATATATTTT
TRBV7-2	TRBJ1-2	NA	NA	CASSLVGRGGYTF	TGTGCCAGCAGCTTAGTGGGCAGGGGAGGCTACACCTTC
TRBV6-5	TRBJ1-2	TRBD1	few	CASRHRGLGKGYTF	TGTGCCAGCAGACACAGGGGGCTAGGAAAGGGCTACACCTTC
TRBV27	TRBJ1-4	NA	NA	CASSSPRAGNEKLFF	TGTGCCAGCAGTTCCCCCAGGGCGGGAAATGAAAAACTGTTTTTT
TRBV4-3	TRBJ2-3	TRBD2	NA	CASSQGSSGDHLDTQYF	TGCGCCAGCAGCCAAGGGTCTAGCGGGGACCACTTAGATACGCAGTATTTT
TRBV27	TRBJ2-2	NA	once	CASSAQGFSGELFF	TGTGCCAGCAGTGCCCAGGGGTTCTCCGGGGAGCTGTTTTTT
TRBV5-1	TRBJ1-1	TRBD1	NA	CASSLSSGTGGLGTEAFF	TGCGCCAGCAGCTTGTCCTCCGGGACAGGGGGTTTAGGCACTGAAGCTTTCTTT
TRBV19	TRBJ1-2	TRBD1	few	CASSPGQGRSYTF	TGTGCCAGTAGCCCTGGACAGGGACGGAGCTACACCTTC
TRBV11-3	TRBJ1-4	NA	NA	CASSHEGATNEKLFF	TGTGCCAGCAGCCATGAAGGAGCAACTAATGAAAAACTGTTTTTT
TRBV12-3/TRBV12-4	TRBJ1-1	NA	NA	CASRLDLGEAFF	TGTGCCAGCAGACTGGATCTAGGTGAAGCTTTCTTT
TRBV7-9	TRBJ1-5	NA	once	CASSFVGKGVYNQPQHF	TGTGCCAGCAGCTTCGTCGGAAAAGGGGTCTATAATCAGCCCCAGCATTTT
TRBV6-5	TRBJ2-2	TRBD2	NA	CASRSLRGGPGELFF	TGTGCCAGCAGATCCCTGCGGGGGGGCCCTGGGGAGCTGTTTTTT
TRBV7-8	TRBJ1-2	TRBD1	NA	CASSSYRDRGLEDNYGYTF	TGTGCCAGCAGCTCCTACCGGGACAGGGGGCTTGAGGATAACTATGGCTACACCTTC
TRBV6-5	TRBJ1-2	NA	once	CASSSLGGYVGYTF	TGTGCCAGCAGTTCACTTGGGGGCTACGTTGGCTACACCTTC
TRBV29-1	TRBJ1-1	TRBD1	NA	CSVEGLRQGFWTEAFF	TGCAGCGTTGAAGGACTTCGACAGGGTTTCTGGACTGAAGCTTTCTTT
TRBV6-5	TRBJ1-1	NA	NA	CASTLRGNTEAFF	TGTGCCAGCACCTTACGGGGGAACACTGAAGCTTTCTTT
TRBV7-8	TRBJ2-2	NA	once	CASSSLGGADTGELFF	TGTGCCAGCAGTTCCCTAGGGGGGGCTGACACCGGGGAGCTGTTTTTT
TRBV2	TRBJ1-2	TRBD1	few	CASSDRTGRVSTF	TGTGCCAGCAGTGACAGGACAGGGCGTGTCTCCACCTTC
TRBV27	TRBJ2-7	NA	NA	CASSLRRGYEQYF	TGTGCCAGCAGTTTAAGGAGGGGCTACGAGCAGTACTTC
TRBV5-6	TRBJ1-6	NA	NA	CASSLVPLSSYNSPLHF	TGTGCCAGCAGCTTGGTGCCGCTGAGCTCCTATAATTCACCCCTCCACTTT
TRBV6-5	TRBJ1-2	TRBD1	NA	CASSHSKGQGNYGYTF	TGTGCCAGCAGTCACTCTAAGGGACAGGGGAACTATGGCTACACCTTC
TRBV5-1	TRBJ2-7	TRBD1	NA	CASSPSRDSYEQYF	TGCGCCAGCAGCCCGTCCCGGGACAGCTACGAGCAGTACTTC
TRBV7-9	TRBJ2-3	NA	NA	CASSPKVADTQYF	TGTGCCAGCAGCCCGAAGGTAGCGGATACGCAGTATTTT
TRBV2	TRBJ2-1	TRBD1	NA	CASRDRVARNEQFF	TGTGCCAGCAGAGACAGGGTGGCCCGGAATGAGCAGTTCTTC
TRBV29-1	TRBJ1-1	NA	NA	CSVNGQTGTEAFF	TGCAGCGTGAATGGACAGACTGGCACTGAAGCTTTCTTT
TRBV5-1	TRBJ2-7	NA	NA	CASSLEGQRSEQYF	TGCGCCAGCAGCTTGGAAGGCCAGCGGAGCGAGCAGTACTTC
TRBV11-2	TRBJ1-5	NA	few	CASSLERGNQPQHF	TGTGCCAGCAGCTTAGAGAGAGGCAATCAGCCCCAGCATTTT
TRBV5-6	TRBJ2-1	TRBD2	NA	CASGAGGRYNEQFF	TGTGCCAGCGGAGCGGGGGGGCGTTACAATGAGCAGTTCTTC
TRBV24-1	TRBJ2-1	TRBD1	NA	CATSDRQGARNEQFF	TGTGCCACCAGTGATAGGCAGGGGGCGCGGAATGAGCAGTTCTTC
TRBV6-5	TRBJ1-2	NA	few	CASSVRGGYGYTF	TGTGCCAGCAGCGTCAGGGGCGGCTATGGCTACACCTTC
TRBV2	TRBJ1-2	NA	NA	CASSVAGYGYTF	TGTGCCAGCAGTGTGGCAGGCTATGGCTACACCTTC
TRBV5-4	TRBJ2-3	TRBD2	NA	CASSLLAGGQGTQYF	TGTGCCAGCAGCTTGCTAGCGGGGGGGCAGGGTACGCAGTATTTT
TRBV28	TRBJ1-1	NA	NA	CASSFRGRGGTEAFF	TGTGCCAGCAGTTTCAGGGGTCGAGGGGGCACTGAAGCTTTCTTT
TRBV6-1	TRBJ1-5	NA	NA	CASSERARGNRRQPQHF	TGTGCCAGCAGTGAACGGGCCAGGGGTAACAGGCGTCAGCCCCAGCATTTT
TRBV18	TRBJ2-5	TRBD2	once	CASSPLQVLAGQETQYF	TGTGCCAGCTCACCTCTACAGGTCCTAGCGGGGCAAGAGACCCAGTACTTC
TRBV4-3	TRBJ2-5	TRBD1	NA	CASSQRQGETQYF	TGCGCCAGCAGCCAAAGACAGGGAGAGACCCAGTACTTC
TRBV6-2/TRBV6-3	TRBJ2-7	NA	NA	CASSQSIEQYF	TGTGCCAGCAGCCAATCAATCGAGCAGTACTTC
TRBV4-1	TRBJ1-2	NA	NA	CASSQVRGPSNYGYTF	TGCGCCAGCAGCCAAGTGCGGGGGCCATCTAACTATGGCTACACCTTC
TRBV5-1	TRBJ2-7	TRBD1	NA	CASSNLPTTGTGTYEQYF	TGCGCCAGCAGCAACTTACCCACCACCGGGACAGGGACCTACGAGCAGTACTTC
TRBV12-3/TRBV12-4	TRBJ1-5	TRBD1	NA	CASRTGLQPQHF	TGTGCCAGCAGGACAGGGTTGCAGCCCCAGCATTTT
TRBV3-1/TRBV3-2	TRBJ1-2	TRBD1	NA	CASSSPRDRGLNPNYGYTF	TGTGCCAGCTCCTCCCCACGGGACAGGGGGCTTAATCCTAACTATGGCTACACCTTC